The sequence of this T cell receptor beta chain was determined in a study of early T cells in non-severe SARS-CoV-2 infection. Study context: Chains from this unsorted whole-blood bulk RNA could not be paired.

Findings of the study overall: Missing private and CD4 specificities, VDJdb matching favored anti-spike CD8 responses.

V was trimmed by 3 bases and J by 5 bases, leaving 10 bases between them. From germline, CDR1 is LNHNV and CDR2 YYDKDF (reference sequence). The CDR3 runs 14 residues. Individual cDNA molecules received unique molecular identifiers. MiXCR was run by TCRdb on the 5' RACE reads, yielding one entry per CDR3 protein. The data hold some 60,000 distinct CDR3 sequences, with about 12% observed a single time. This clonotype was counted a few times. No antigen is known for it. J is TRBJ2-2 and V is TRBV15; D is possibly TRBD1 or TRBD2 (5 bases each). The sequencing used whole blood, collected at baseline. The clonotype comes from an adult who was a healthcare worker with PCR-confirmed SARS-CoV-2 infection or an uninfected control (not recorded which). Here the CDR3 DNA reads TGTGCCACCAGCAGCCCGGGGCCGACCGGGGAGCTGTTTTTT. It encodes CATSSPGPTGELFF.